What follows describes a single TCR beta chain. What this receptor recognizes is not known. Base quality data are lacking; no much larger clone is found one base away. Library preparation was by the immunoSEQ multiplex PCR assay. Genomic DNA was extracted from sorted cells, and the TCR beta V, D and J regions were sequenced by Adaptive Biotechnologies' automated high-throughput method. A two-step, bias-controlled multiplex PCR was used to amplify the CDR3 regions. An Illumina instrument was used to sequence the amplified TCR beta libraries. For the original study's pipeline: Demultiplexed reads were processed to reduce amplification and sequencing bias, and CDR3 sequences were assigned to gene families using the IMGT database. ImmunoSEQ software version 2.0 was used to analyze the repertoire data. Out-of-frame sequences and sequences with stop codons in the CDR3 were removed from clonotype lists. Clonotypes below 0.01% frequency were excluded because they corresponded to less than one cell. Richness was computed as observed richness divided by input cell number, and evenness as Shannon entropy divided by log observed richness. To measure repertoire diversity and how similar the repertoire was between time points, Simpson diversity and Morisita-Horn overlap indices were applied. Clonotypes were sorted into dominant (>1%), sub-dominant (0.5-0.99%), low abundance (0.1-0.49%) or lowest abundance (<0.1%) groups. For the germline index, total nucleotide additions were subtracted from total CDR3 length, and that difference was then divided by total CDR3 length. Drawn from immuneACCESS, this table holds only the in-frame rearrangements with V and J called that TCRdb kept. Clones are partly lost; checked studies trace under half to an unresolved V gene and leave the rest unexplained. From that table come the V and J calls and clone size; the DNA was used to work out D and trimming. Across this sample there are around 4,400 clones, with about 87% seen only once. Of the sample, approximately 24% falls within the top ten clones.

From its cysteine to its phenylalanine, the CDR3 spans 16 amino acids. The CDR3 DNA has 48 bases and is translated from base 1. The germline V gene (reference sequence) sets CDR1 to MNHEY and CDR2 to SMNVEV. The junction shows trimming of 2 bases on V and 1 base on J, plus 14 bases between the germline ends. The time point label here, explained by the study, means: late/post reinfection, 12 to 24 weeks after detection. Sorted cells were sequenced directly ex vivo, with no in vitro expansion before TCR sequencing. The donors, who were people who inject drugs, were enrolled in the Montreal Acute Hepatitis C Cohort Study (HEPCO) in Canada. As controls, total naive CD8 T cells, sorted as viable CD3+ CD8+ CD45RO-, were obtained from two donors at each of the three reinfection time points. Before sorting, cryopreserved peripheral blood mononuclear cells were thawed and CD8 T cells were purified from those thawed cells. CD8 T cells were enriched by negative selection with the MACS CD8+ T cell Isolation Kit. A BD FACSAria II sorter with FACSDiva software was used for cell sorting, and FlowJo was used for data analysis.

This entry belongs to a study of memory CD8 T cells in hepatitis C reinfection (dated by TCRdb to the late 2010s). Study-wide context: Among the donors, a few cleared two back-to-back HCV infections on their own, whereas two got rid of a primary infection but ended up chronically infected after reinfection. An HCV reinfection was defined as a positive HCV RNA test that came after two negative tests taken at least 60 days apart. Late or post reinfection samples were obtained 12 to 24 weeks after detection of reinfection. The study tracked the TCR beta repertoire of virus-specific CD8 T cells longitudinally across an HCV reinfection episode in roughly 5 donors. Between about 2008 and 2012, a few reinfection cases that had stored pre-reinfection samples were identified. In the reinfection study, participants who had resolved a prior HCV infection were followed every 3 months. The research as a whole found: With only a handful of donors, the study could not reach definitive conclusions about public clonotypes linked to secondary clearance.

Source material: naive CD8+ T cells sorted from blood. The cell subset or site label corresponds to: total naive CD8+CD45RO- T cells. This receptor was taken from a man aged 50 to 59 with hepatitis C virus infection. The V gene is TRBV27 and the J gene is TRBJ1-2; the D gene is perhaps TRBD1, from 6 matching bases. Here is the DNA: TGTGCCAGCAGTTTAGCGACAGGCCATTTTAACTATGGCTACACCTTC. This codes for CASSLATGHFNYGYTF.